This record concerns one T cell receptor (beta chain) sequence. Its target is unknown. Sequencing was performed with immunoSEQ multiplex PCR; in TCRdb, only in-frame clones are kept and a portion is missing. The table records tens of thousands of clones, more than 85% of them present only once. The germline V gene has CDR1 SGDLS and CDR2 YYNGEE. The germline V and J ends were trimmed by 4 bases and 3 bases, with 10 bases remaining between them. CDR3 length equals 13 residues. The data belong to a study of OX40 agonist ivuxolimab in advanced cancers. Findings of the study overall: Some nonresponders additionally presented with little normalized T-cell clonal expansion.

This chain uses TRBV9 with TRBJ1-1, with D maybe TRBD1 (5 bases). The specimen was CD4+ or CD8+ T cells sorted from blood, collected in a trial of the OX40 agonist ivuxolimab. This TCR was recovered from an adult with an advanced solid tumor such as melanoma, head and neck, liver or kidney cancer. The CDR3 loop reads CASSSGSDTEAFF. DNA for the CDR3: TGTGCCAGCAGCTCAGGGTCTGACACTGAAGCTTTCTTT.